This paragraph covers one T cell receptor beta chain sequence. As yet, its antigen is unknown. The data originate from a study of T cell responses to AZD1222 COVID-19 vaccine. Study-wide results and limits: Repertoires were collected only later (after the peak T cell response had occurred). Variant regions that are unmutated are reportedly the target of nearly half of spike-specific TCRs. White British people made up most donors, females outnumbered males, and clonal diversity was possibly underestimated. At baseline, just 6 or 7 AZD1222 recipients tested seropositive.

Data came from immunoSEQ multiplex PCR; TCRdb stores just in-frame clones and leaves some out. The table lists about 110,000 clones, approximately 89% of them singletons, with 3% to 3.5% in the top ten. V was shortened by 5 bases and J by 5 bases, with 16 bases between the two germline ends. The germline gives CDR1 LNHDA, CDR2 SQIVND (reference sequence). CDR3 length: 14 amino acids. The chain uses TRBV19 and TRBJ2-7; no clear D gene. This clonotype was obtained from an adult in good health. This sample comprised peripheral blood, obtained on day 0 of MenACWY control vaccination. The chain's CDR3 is CASSPRKGYDEQYF. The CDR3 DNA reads TGTGCCAGTAGTCCTCGTAAGGGCTATGACGAGCAGTACTTC. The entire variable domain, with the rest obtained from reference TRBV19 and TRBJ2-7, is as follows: DGGITQSPKYLFRKEGQNVTLSCEQNLNHDAMYWYRQDPGQGLRLIYYSQIVNDFQKGDIAEGYSVSREKKESFPLTVTSAQKNPTAFYLCASSPRKGYDEQYFGPGTRLTVT.